This T cell receptor beta chain was identified in a study of PD-L1 blockade in urothelial cancer. Synthetic spike-ins, TCR analog templates, were added into each PCR. Measured with immunoSEQ multiplex PCR; TCRdb has only the in-frame clones, and not every one. The profile shows over 40,000 clones, approximately 84% of them singletons. Time point: peripheral blood 6 weeks after treatment start. CDR1 and CDR2 from the germline V gene are SNHLY and FYNNEI. This CDR3 has 15 amino acids. Germline trimming cut 2 bases from V and 6 bases from J; bases unmatched to any gene: 3. Sequencing was performed on PBMCs, taken around atezolizumab (anti-PD-L1) treatment. The TCR was taken from a man aged 65 to 85 with urothelial cancer. This chain uses TRBV2 with TRBJ2-2; 10 bases align to TRBD2. CDR3 nucleotide sequence: TGTGCCAGCAGTGAACTAGCGGGAGTGTCCGGGGAGCTGTTTTTT. Translating it yields CASSELAGVSGELFF.